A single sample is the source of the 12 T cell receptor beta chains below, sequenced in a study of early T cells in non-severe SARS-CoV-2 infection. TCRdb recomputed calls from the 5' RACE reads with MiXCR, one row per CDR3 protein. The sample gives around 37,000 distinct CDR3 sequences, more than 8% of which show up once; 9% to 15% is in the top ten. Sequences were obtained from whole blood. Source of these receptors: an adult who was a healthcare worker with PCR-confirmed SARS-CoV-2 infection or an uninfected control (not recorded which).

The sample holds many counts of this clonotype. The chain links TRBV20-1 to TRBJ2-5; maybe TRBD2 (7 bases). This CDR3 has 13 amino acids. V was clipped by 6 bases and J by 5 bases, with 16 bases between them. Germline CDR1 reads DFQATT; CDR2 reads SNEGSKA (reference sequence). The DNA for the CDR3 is TGCAGTGCCCATGGGGGGGGCTCGGAGACCCAGTACTTC. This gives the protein CSAHGGGSETQYF.

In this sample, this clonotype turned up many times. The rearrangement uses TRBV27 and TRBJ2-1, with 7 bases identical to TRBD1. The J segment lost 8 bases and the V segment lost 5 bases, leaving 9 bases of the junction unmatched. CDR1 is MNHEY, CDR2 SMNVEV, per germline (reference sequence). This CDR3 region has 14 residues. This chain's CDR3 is CASSPNDRVYEQFF. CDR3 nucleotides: TGTGCCAGCAGTCCAAATGACAGGGTCTATGAGCAGTTCTTC.

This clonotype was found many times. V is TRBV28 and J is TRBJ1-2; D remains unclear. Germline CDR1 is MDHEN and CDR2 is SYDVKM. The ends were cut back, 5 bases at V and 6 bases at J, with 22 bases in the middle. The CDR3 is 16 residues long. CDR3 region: CASSPPGRRGSDGYTF. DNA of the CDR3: TGTGCCAGCAGTCCCCCTGGCCGCCGGGGATCTGATGGCTACACCTTC.

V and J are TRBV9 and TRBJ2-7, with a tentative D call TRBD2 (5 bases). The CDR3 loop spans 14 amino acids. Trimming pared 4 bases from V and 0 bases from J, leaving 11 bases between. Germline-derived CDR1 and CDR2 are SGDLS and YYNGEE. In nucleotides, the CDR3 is TGTGCCAGCAGCTCGAGGGAGAACTCCTACGAGCAGTACTTC. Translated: CASSSRENSYEQYF.

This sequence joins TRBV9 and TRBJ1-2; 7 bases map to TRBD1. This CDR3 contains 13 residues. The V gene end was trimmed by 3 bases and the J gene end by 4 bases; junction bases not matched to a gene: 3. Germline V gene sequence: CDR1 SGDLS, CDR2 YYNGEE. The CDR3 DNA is TGTGCCAGCAGCGAGGGACAGAGCTATGGCTACACCTTC. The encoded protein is CASSEGQSYGYTF.

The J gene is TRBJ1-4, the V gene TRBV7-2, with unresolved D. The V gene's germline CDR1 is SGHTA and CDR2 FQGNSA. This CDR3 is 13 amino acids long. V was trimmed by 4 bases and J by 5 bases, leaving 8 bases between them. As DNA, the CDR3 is TGTGCCAGCAGCTCATTCAGAAATGAAAAACTGTTTTTT. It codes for CASSSFRNEKLFF.

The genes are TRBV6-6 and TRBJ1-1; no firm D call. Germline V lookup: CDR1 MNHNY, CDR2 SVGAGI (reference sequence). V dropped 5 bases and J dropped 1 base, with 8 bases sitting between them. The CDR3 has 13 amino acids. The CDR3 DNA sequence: TGTGCCAGCAGTGTTACTAGGAACACTGAAGCTTTCTTT. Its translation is CASSVTRNTEAFF.

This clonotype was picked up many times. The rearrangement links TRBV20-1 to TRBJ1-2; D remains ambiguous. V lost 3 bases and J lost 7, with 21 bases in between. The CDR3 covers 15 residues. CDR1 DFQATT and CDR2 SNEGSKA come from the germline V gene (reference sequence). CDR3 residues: CSASNPTGRTAGYTF. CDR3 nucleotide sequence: TGCAGTGCTAGTAACCCCACGGGTCGTACGGCTGGCTACACCTTC.

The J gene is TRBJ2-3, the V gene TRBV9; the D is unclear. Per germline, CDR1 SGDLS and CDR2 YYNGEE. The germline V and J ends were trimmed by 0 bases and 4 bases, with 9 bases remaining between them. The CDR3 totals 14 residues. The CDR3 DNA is TGTGCCAGCAGCGTAGTGGGCTCTGCAGATACGCAGTATTTT. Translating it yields CASSVVGSADTQYF.

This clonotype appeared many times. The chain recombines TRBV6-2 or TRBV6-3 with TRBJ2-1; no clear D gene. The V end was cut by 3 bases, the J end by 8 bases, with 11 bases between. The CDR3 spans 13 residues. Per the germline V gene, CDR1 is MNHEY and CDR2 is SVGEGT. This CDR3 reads CASSYSANYEQFF. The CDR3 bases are TGTGCCAGCAGTTATTCCGCCAATTATGAGCAGTTCTTC.

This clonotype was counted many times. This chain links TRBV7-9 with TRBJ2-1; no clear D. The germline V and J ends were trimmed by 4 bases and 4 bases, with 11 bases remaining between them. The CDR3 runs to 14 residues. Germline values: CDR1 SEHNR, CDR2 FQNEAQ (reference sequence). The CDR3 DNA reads TGTGCCAGCAGCTCGCGTCTTGATTACAATGAGCAGTTCTTC. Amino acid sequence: CASSSRLDYNEQFF.

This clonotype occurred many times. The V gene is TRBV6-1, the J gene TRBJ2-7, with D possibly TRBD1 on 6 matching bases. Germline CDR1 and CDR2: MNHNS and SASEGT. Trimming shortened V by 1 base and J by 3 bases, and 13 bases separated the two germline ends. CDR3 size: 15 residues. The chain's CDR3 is CASSEVHRVSYEQYF. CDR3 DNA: TGTGCCAGCAGTGAAGTTCACAGGGTCAGCTACGAGCAGTACTTC.